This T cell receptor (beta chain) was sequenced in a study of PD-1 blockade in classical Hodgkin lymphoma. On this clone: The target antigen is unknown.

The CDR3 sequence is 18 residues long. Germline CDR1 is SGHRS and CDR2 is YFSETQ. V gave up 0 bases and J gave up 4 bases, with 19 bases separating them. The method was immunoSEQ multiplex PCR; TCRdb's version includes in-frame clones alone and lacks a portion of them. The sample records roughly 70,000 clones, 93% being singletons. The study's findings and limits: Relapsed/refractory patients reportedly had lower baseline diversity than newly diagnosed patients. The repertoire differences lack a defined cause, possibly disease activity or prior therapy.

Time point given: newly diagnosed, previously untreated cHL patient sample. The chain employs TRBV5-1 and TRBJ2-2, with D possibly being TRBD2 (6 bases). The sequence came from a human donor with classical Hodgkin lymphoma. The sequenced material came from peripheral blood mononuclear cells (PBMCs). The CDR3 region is CASSLVASAGVGTGELFF. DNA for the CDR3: TGCGCCAGCAGCTTGGTGGCTAGCGCTGGGGTTGGCACCGGGGAGCTGTTTTTT.